This is a list of T cell receptor beta chains from one sample in a study of OX40 agonist ivuxolimab in advanced cancers. Assay used: immunoSEQ multiplex PCR; TCRdb lists only in-frame clones, some missing. The sample holds 55,000 to 75,000 clones, approximately 82% seen once. The sequences come from CD4+ or CD8+ T cells sorted from blood, collected in a trial of the OX40 agonist ivuxolimab. The receptors shown here come from an adult with an advanced solid tumor such as melanoma, head and neck, liver or kidney cancer. Both conserved end residues are part of each CDR3. A D gene is named only where the DNA matches it firmly. Clone size appears in some rows only: once, few, many, or a class for an expanded clone.

clone_size	v_call	j_call	d_call	cdr3_aa	cdr3_nt
NA	TRBV6-5	TRBJ1-5	NA	CASSPGYLSQPQHF	TGTGCCAGCAGTCCAGGGTACCTCAGCCAGCCCCAGCATTTT
NA	TRBV11-2	TRBJ2-7	NA	CASSLGTGRAYEQYF	TGTGCCAGCAGCTTAGGGACCGGGAGAGCCTACGAGCAGTACTTC
NA	TRBV5-1	TRBJ2-7	TRBD1	CASSLSGSGQSYEQYF	TGCGCCAGCAGCTTGAGCGGATCGGGACAGTCCTACGAGCAGTACTTC
NA	TRBV28	TRBJ1-4	TRBD1	CASSSPGTAHEKLFF	TGTGCCAGCAGCTCTCCCGGGACAGCACATGAAAAACTGTTTTTT
NA	TRBV4-1	TRBJ1-6	NA	CASSHAGTLNSPLHF	TGCGCCAGCAGCCACGCAGGGACCCTAAATTCACCCCTCCACTTT
NA	TRBV11-2	TRBJ1-1	NA	CASSSIRDGKGRGTEAFF	TGTGCCAGCAGCTCGATCCGGGACGGTAAGGGTAGGGGCACTGAAGCTTTCTTT
NA	TRBV15	TRBJ2-7	NA	CATIIYEQYF	TGTGCCACCATCATCTACGAGCAGTACTTC
NA	TRBV5-8	TRBJ1-1	NA	CASRLTGTGNTEAFF	TGTGCCAGCAGACTCACCGGGACGGGGAACACTGAAGCTTTCTTT
NA	TRBV6-5	TRBJ1-5	NA	CASTSVGGNQPQHF	TGTGCCAGCACATCGGTGGGGGGCAATCAGCCCCAGCATTTT
NA	TRBV18	TRBJ2-2	NA	CASSPGREGTGELFF	TGTGCCAGCTCACCAGGCAGGGAAGGAACCGGGGAGCTGTTTTTT
once	TRBV5-1	TRBJ1-1	NA	CASSLAPSETWGTEAFF	TGCGCCAGCAGCTTGGCGCCTTCAGAGACCTGGGGGACTGAAGCTTTCTTT
NA	TRBV6-6	TRBJ2-7	NA	CASTKGALRENYEQYF	TGTGCCAGCACCAAAGGGGCGCTCAGGGAAAACTACGAGCAGTACTTC
once	TRBV11-3	TRBJ1-1	TRBD1	CASSPGQGGPNTEAFF	TGTGCCAGCAGCCCAGGACAGGGAGGCCCGAACACTGAAGCTTTCTTT
few	TRBV15	TRBJ1-1	NA	CATSRASRDTEAFF	TGTGCCACCAGCAGAGCGAGCCGGGACACTGAAGCTTTCTTT
NA	TRBV6-6	TRBJ2-7	TRBD1	CASSYSTGNYEQYF	TGTGCCAGCAGTTACTCGACAGGGAACTACGAGCAGTACTTC
NA	TRBV4-3	TRBJ2-3	TRBD2	CASSQPVAGGADTQYF	TGCGCCAGCAGCCAACCGGTAGCGGGGGGCGCCGATACGCAGTATTTT
NA	TRBV6-6	TRBJ1-1	TRBD1	CASSAGQVNTEAFF	TGTGCCAGCAGTGCGGGACAGGTGAACACTGAAGCTTTCTTT
NA	TRBV6-1	TRBJ1-2	NA	CASSGTGNYGYTF	TGTGCCAGCAGTGGGACGGGGAACTATGGCTACACCTTC
NA	TRBV14	TRBJ1-1	NA	CASSPWSRNIEAFF	TGTGCCAGCAGCCCCTGGAGCCGCAACATTGAAGCTTTCTTT
NA	TRBV2	TRBJ1-5	NA	CASSEWTLNQPQHF	TGTGCCAGCAGTGAATGGACCTTAAATCAGCCCCAGCATTTT
NA	TRBV5-4	TRBJ2-5	TRBD2	CASSFSSGGAETQYF	TGTGCCAGCAGCTTTAGCAGCGGGGGGGCGGAGACCCAGTACTTC
NA	TRBV6-5	TRBJ1-2	NA	CASSYDLRGGYTF	TGTGCCAGCAGTTACGACTTAAGGGGGGGCTACACCTTC
NA	TRBV7-2	TRBJ2-3	TRBD2	CASSMGLAGSTDTQYF	TGTGCCAGCAGCATGGGACTAGCGGGGAGCACAGATACGCAGTATTTT
NA	TRBV19	TRBJ2-6	TRBD2	CASSKARGGGASGANVLTF	TGTGCCAGTAGTAAAGCGCGTGGCGGGGGGGCGTCTGGGGCCAACGTCCTGACTTTC
NA	TRBV25-1	TRBJ1-2	TRBD1	CASRHEDRGGYTF	TGTGCCAGCAGGCACGAGGACAGGGGAGGCTACACCTTC
once	TRBV7-9	TRBJ1-5	NA	CASSLRGSNQPQHF	TGTGCCAGCAGCTTACGGGGCAGCAATCAGCCCCAGCATTTT
NA	TRBV18	TRBJ1-1	NA	CASSPGAAMNTEAFF	TGTGCCAGCTCCCCCGGGGCCGCCATGAACACTGAAGCTTTCTTT
NA	TRBV7-9	TRBJ1-1	TRBD1	CASSLLFRDRGKAEAFF	TGTGCCAGCAGCTTACTTTTTCGGGACAGGGGAAAAGCTGAAGCTTTCTTT
once	TRBV18	TRBJ1-2	NA	CASSPGRGDYGYTF	TGTGCCAGCTCCCCGGGACGGGGAGATTATGGCTACACCTTC
NA	TRBV19	TRBJ1-5	NA	CATSLVYSGNQPQHF	TGTGCCACCTCCCTAGTCTATTCTGGCAATCAGCCCCAGCATTTT
once	TRBV7-7	TRBJ2-5	NA	CASSLGGTHQETQYF	TGTGCCAGCAGCTTAGGGGGGACACACCAAGAGACCCAGTACTTC
NA	TRBV7-2	TRBJ2-2	TRBD1	CASSSWTGNTGELFF	TGTGCCAGCAGCTCCTGGACAGGGAACACCGGGGAGCTGTTTTTT
NA	TRBV5-1	TRBJ2-7	TRBD1	CASSQPGQGRYEQYF	TGCGCCAGCAGCCAACCGGGACAGGGAAGGTACGAGCAGTACTTC
NA	TRBV2	TRBJ1-3	NA	CASSELGITGNTIYF	TGTGCCAGCAGTGAACTGGGGATCACTGGAAACACCATATATTTT
NA	TRBV18	TRBJ1-1	NA	CASSPFRGSWDTEAFF	TGTGCCAGCTCACCTTTCCGGGGCAGTTGGGATACTGAAGCTTTCTTT
NA	TRBV4-3	TRBJ1-3	TRBD1	CASSQAGTDGGNTIYF	TGCGCCAGCAGCCAGGCCGGGACAGACGGAGGAAACACCATATATTTT
NA	TRBV12-5	TRBJ2-7	TRBD1	CASGVDRPHDF	TGTGCTAGTGGTGTGGACAGGCCGCACGACTTC